The entry that follows covers one TCR beta chain sequence. Donors comprised only Caucasian adults living in Nashville, Tennessee. Splitting of CD4+ cells produced CD45RA+ naive and CD45RA-negative memory subsets. The sample originates from a study of shared clonotypes between healthy human individuals. Germline CDR1 and CDR2: SNHLY and FYNNEI. This CDR3 has 12 amino acids. Trimming pared 8 bases from V and 0 bases from J, leaving 7 bases between. On sorted subsets, replicate PCRs used 200 to 250 ng DNA, or 31,000 or so T cell genomes. Profiling relied on immunoSEQ multiplex PCR, and the TCRdb table lists in-frame clones only, not all of them. The sample has roughly 2.4 million clones; around 95% are singletons.

Sequenced: naive CD4+ T cells sorted from blood. As for subset: CD45RA+ positively selected. V is TRBV2 and J is TRBJ2-5; the D call may be TRBD1 or TRBD2 (5 bases each). This sequence was found in a man younger than 35 in good health. CDR3: CASGGDQETQYF. CDR3 DNA sequence: TGTGCCAGCGGGGGAGACCAAGAGACCCAGTACTTC.